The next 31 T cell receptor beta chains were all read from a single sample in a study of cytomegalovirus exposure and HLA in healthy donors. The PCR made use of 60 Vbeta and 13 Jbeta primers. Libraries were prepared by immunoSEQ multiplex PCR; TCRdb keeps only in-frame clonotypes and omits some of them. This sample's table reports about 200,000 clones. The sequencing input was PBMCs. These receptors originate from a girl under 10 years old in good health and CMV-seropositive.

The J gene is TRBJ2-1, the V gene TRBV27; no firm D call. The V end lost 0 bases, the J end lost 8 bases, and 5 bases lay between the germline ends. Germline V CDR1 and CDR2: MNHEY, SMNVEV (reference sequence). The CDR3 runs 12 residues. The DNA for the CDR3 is TGTGCCAGCAGTTTATCGGCCGATGAGCAGTTCTTC. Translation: CASSLSADEQFF.

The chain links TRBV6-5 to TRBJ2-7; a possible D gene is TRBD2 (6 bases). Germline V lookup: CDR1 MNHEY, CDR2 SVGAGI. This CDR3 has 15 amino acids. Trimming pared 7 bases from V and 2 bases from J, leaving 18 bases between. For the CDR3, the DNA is TGTGCCAGCACTATGGGGGAACCGGGGGCCTACGAGCAGTACTTC. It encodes CASTMGEPGAYEQYF.

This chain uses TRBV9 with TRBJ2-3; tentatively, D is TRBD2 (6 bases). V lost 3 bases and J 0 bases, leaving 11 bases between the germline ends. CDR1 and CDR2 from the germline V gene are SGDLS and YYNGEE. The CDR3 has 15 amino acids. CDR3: CASSGRAASTDTQYF. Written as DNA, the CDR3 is TGTGCCAGCAGCGGGAGGGCCGCAAGCACAGATACGCAGTATTTT. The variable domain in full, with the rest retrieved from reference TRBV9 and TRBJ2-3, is DSGVTQTPKHLITATGQRVTLRCSPRSGDLSVYWYQQSLDQGLQFLIQYYNGEERAKGNILERFSAQQFPDLHSELNLSSLELGDSALYFCASSGRAASTDTQYFGPGTRLTVL.

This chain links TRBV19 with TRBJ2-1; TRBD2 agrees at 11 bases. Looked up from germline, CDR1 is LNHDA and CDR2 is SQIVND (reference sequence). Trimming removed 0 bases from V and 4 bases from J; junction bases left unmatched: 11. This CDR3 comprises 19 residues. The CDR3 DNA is TGTGCCAGTAGTATAGAAGTAGGGCTAGCGGGAGGATCTTACAATGAGCAGTTCTTC. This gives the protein CASSIEVGLAGGSYNEQFF. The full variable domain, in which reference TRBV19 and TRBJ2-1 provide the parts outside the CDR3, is DGGITQSPKYLFRKEGQNVTLSCEQNLNHDAMYWYRQDPGQGLRLIYYSQIVNDFQKGDIAEGYSVSREKKESFPLTVTSAQKNPTAFYLCASSIEVGLAGGSYNEQFFGPGTRLTVL.

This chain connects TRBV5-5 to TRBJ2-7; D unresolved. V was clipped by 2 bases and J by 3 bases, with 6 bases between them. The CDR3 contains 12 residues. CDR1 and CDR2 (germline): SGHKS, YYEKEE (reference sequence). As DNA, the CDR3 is TGTGCCAGCAGCTTTGACATCTACGAGCAGTACTTC. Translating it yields CASSFDIYEQYF.

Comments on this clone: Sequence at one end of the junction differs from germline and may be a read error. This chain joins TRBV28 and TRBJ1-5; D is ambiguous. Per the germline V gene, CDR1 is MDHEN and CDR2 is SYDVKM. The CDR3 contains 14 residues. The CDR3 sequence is CGTKGSLFNRPQHF. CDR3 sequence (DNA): TGTGGGACTAAAGGCTCGTTATTCAATCGGCCCCAGCATTTT.

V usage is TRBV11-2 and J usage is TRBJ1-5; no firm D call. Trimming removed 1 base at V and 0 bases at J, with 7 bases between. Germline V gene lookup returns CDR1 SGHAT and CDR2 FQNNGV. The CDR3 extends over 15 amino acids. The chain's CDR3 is CASSLVGGSNQPQHF. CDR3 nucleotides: TGTGCCAGCAGCTTAGTCGGCGGTAGCAATCAGCCCCAGCATTTT.

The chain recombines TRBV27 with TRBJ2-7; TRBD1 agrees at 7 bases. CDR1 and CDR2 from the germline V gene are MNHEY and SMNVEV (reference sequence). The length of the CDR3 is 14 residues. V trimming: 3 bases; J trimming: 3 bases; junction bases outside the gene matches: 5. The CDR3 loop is CASSFARGIYEQYF. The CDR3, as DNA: TGTGCCAGCAGTTTTGCCAGGGGGATCTACGAGCAGTACTTC.

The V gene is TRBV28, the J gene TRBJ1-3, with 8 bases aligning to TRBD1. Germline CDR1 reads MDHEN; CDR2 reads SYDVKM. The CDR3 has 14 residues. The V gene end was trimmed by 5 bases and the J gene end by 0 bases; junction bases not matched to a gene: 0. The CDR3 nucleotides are TGTGCCAGCAGTGGACAGGGCTCTGGAAACACCATATATTTT. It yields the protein CASSGQGSGNTIYF.

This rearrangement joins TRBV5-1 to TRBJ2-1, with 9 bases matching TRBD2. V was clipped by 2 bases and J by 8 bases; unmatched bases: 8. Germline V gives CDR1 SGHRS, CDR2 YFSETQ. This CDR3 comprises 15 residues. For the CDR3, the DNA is TGCGCCAGCAGCTTTGTAGCGGGAGTAGAAGATGAGCAGTTCTTC. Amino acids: CASSFVAGVEDEQFF.

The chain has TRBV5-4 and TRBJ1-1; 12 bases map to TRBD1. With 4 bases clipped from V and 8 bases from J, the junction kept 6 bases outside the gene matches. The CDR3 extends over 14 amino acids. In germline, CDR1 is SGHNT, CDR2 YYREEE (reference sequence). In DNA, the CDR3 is TGTGCCAGCAGCCCCGGGACAGGGGGCAGAGAAGCTTTCTTT. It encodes CASSPGTGGREAFF.

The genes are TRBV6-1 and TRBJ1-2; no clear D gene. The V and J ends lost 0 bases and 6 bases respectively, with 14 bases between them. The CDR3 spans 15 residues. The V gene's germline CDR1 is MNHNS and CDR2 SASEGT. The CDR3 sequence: CASSEAGREWDGYTF. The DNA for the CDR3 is TGTGCCAGCAGTGAAGCTGGGAGGGAGTGGGATGGCTACACCTTC.

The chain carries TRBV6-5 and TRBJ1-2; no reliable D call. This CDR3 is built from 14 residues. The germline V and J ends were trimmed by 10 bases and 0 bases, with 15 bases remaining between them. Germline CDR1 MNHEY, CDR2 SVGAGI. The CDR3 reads CATRFSEANYGYTF. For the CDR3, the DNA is TGTGCCACCCGATTTTCCGAGGCTAACTATGGCTACACCTTC.

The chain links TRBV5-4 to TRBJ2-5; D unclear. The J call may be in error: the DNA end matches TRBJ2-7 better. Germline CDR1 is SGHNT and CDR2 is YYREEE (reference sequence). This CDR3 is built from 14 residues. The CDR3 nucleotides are TGTGCCAGCAGCTTTGACCCGGCCAACTACGAGCAGTACTTC. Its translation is CASSFDPANYEQYF.

The CDR3 nucleotides are TGTGCCAGCTCACCTAGCGGGCCCGGGGGAACCCAGTACTTC. This translates into CASSPSGPGGTQYF. The V call is TRBV18, the J call TRBJ2-5; 7 nucleotides line up with TRBD2. The germline gives CDR1 KGHSH, CDR2 LQKENI. V was pared by 3 bases and J by 8 bases, with 9 bases of the junction left unmatched. The CDR3 has 14 residues.

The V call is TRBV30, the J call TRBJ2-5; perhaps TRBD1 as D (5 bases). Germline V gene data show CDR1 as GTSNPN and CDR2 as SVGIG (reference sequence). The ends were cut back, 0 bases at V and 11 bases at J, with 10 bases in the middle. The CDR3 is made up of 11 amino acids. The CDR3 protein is CAWSVSGKQYF. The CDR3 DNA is TGTGCCTGGAGTGTATCAGGGAAGCAGTACTTC.

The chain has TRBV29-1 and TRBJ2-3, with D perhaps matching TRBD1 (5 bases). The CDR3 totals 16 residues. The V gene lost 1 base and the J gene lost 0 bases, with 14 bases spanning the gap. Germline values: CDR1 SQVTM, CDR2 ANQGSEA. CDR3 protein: CSVEVSQGTSTDTQYF. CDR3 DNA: TGCAGCGTTGAAGTATCCCAGGGAACTAGCACAGATACGCAGTATTTT.

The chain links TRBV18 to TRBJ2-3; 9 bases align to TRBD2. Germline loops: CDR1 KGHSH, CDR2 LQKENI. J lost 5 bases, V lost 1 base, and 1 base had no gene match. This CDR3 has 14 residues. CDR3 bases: TGTGCCAGCTCACCACTAGCGGGAGTAGATACGCAGTATTTT. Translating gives CASSPLAGVDTQYF. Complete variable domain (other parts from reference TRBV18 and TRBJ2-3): NAGVMQNPRHLVRRRGQEARLRCSPMKGHSHVYWYRQLPEEGLKFMVYLQKENIIDESGMPKERFSAEFPKEGPSILRIQQVVRGDSAAYFCASSPLAGVDTQYFGPGTRLTVL.

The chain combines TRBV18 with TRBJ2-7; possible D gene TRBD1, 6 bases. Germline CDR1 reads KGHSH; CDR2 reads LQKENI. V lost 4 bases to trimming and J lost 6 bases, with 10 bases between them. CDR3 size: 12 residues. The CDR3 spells CASSQGETEQYF. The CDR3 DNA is TGTGCCAGCTCACAGGGGGAGACCGAGCAGTACTTC. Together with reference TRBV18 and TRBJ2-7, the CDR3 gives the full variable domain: NAGVMQNPRHLVRRRGQEARLRCSPMKGHSHVYWYRQLPEEGLKFMVYLQKENIIDESGMPKERFSAEFPKEGPSILRIQQVVRGDSAAYFCASSQGETEQYFGPGTRLTVT.

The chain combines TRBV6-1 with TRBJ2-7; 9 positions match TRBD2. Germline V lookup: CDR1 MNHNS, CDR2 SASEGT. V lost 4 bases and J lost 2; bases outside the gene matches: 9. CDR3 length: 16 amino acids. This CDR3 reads CASSVTSGSAPYEQYF. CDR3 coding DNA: TGTGCCAGCAGTGTTACTAGCGGGTCCGCTCCCTACGAGCAGTACTTC.

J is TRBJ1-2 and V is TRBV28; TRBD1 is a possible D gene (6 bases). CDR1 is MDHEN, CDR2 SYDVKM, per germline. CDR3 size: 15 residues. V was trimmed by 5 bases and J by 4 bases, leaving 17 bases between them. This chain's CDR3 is CASSETGIHSYGYTF. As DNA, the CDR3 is TGTGCCAGCAGTGAGACAGGCATCCACTCCTATGGCTACACCTTC.

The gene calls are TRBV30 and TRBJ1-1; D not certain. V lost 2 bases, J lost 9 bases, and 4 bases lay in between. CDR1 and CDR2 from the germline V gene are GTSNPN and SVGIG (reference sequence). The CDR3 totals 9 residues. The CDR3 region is CAWSPKAFF. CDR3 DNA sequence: TGTGCCTGGAGTCCTAAAGCTTTCTTT.

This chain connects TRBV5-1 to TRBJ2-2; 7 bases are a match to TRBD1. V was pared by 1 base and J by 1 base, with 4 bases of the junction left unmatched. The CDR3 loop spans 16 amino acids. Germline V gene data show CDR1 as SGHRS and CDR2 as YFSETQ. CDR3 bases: TGCGCCAGCAGCTTGCCCGGGACAGAGAACACCGGGGAGCTGTTTTTT. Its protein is CASSLPGTENTGELFF. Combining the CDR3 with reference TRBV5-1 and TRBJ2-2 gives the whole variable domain KAGVTQTPRYLIKTRGQQVTLSCSPISGHRSVSWYQQTPGQGLQFLFEYFSETQRNKGNFPGRFSGRQFSNSRSEMNVSTLELGDSALYLCASSLPGTENTGELFFGEGSRLTVL.

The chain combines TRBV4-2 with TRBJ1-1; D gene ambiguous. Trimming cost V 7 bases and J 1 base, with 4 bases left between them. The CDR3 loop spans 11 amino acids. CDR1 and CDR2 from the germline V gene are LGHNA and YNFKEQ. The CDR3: CASTGNTEAFF. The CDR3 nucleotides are TGTGCCAGCACGGGGAACACTGAAGCTTTCTTT.

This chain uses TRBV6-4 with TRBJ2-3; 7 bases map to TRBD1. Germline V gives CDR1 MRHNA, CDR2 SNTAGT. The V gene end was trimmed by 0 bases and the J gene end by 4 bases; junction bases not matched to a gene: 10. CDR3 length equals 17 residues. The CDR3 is CASSDSKNRGHADTQYF. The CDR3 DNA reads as TGTGCCAGCAGTGACTCGAAGAACAGGGGTCATGCAGATACGCAGTATTTT.

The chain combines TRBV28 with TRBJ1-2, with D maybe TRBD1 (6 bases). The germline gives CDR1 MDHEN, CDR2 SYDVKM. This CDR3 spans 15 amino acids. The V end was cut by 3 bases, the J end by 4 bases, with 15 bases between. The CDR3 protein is CASSLGTLRGYGYTF. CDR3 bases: TGTGCCAGCAGTTTGGGGACACTACGAGGCTATGGCTACACCTTC.

CDR3 DNA: TGTGGGGCCTCAACGGTACCCTCCTATGGCTACACCTTC. This sequence encodes CGASTVPSYGYTF. The chain joins TRBV28 to TRBJ1-2; the D is unclear. The CDR3 totals 13 residues. The germline gives CDR1 MDHEN, CDR2 SYDVKM.

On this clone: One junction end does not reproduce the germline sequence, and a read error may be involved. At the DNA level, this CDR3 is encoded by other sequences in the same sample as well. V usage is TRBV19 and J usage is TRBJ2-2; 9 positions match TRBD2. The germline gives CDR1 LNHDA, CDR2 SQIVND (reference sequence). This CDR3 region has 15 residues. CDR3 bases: TGCGCCAGTGGGTACAGCGGGAGGTATGACGGGGAGCTGTTTTTT. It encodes CASGYSGRYDGELFF. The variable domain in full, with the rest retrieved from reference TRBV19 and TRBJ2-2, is DGGITQSPKYLFRKEGQNVTLSCEQNLNHDAMYWYRQDPGQGLRLIYYSQIVNDFQKGDIAEGYSVSREKKESFPLTVTSAQKNPTAFYLCASGYSGRYDGELFFGEGSRLTVL.

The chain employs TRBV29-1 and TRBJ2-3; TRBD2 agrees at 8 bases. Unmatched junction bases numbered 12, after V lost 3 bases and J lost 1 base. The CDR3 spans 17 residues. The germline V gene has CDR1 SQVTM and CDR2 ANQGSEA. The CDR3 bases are TGCAGCGTTGAGAAAGGCAGCGGGAGATCGGGCACAGATACGCAGTATTTT. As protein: CSVEKGSGRSGTDTQYF.

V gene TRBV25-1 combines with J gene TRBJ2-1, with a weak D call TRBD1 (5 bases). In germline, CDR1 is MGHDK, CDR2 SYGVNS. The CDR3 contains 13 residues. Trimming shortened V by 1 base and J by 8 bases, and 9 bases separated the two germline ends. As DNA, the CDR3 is TGTGCCAGCAGTGAATGGGGCAGGGATGAGCAGTTCTTC. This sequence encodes CASSEWGRDEQFF.

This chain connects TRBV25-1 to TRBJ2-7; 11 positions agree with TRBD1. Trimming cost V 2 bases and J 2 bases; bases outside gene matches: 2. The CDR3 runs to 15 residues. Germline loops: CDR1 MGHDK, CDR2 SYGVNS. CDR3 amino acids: CASSEPGQGAYEQYF. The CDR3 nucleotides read TGTGCCAGCAGTGAACCGGGACAGGGGGCCTACGAGCAGTACTTC.